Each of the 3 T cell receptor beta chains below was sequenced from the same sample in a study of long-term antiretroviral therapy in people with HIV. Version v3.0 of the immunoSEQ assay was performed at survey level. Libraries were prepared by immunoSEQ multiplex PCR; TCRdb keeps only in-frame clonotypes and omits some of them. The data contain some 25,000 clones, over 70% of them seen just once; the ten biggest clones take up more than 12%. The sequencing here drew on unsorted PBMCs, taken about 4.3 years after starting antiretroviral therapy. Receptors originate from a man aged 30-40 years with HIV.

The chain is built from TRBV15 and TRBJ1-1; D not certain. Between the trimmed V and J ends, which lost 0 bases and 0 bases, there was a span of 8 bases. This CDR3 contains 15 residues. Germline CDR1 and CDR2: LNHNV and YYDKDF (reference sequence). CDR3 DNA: TGTGCCACCAGCAGAGATCTGGGAATGAACACTGAAGCTTTCTTT. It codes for CATSRDLGMNTEAFF.

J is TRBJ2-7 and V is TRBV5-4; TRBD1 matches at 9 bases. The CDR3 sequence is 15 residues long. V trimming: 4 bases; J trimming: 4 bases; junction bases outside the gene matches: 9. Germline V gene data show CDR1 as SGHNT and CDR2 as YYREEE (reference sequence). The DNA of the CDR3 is TGTGCCAGCAGCCCCTTCGGGACAGGGAATTACGAGCAGTACTTC. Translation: CASSPFGTGNYEQYF. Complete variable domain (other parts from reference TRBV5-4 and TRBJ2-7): ETGVTQSPTHLIKTRGQQVTLRCSSQSGHNTVSWYQQALGQGPQFIFQYYREEENGRGNFPPRFSGLQFPNYSSELNVNALELDDSALYLCASSPFGTGNYEQYFGPGTRLTVT.

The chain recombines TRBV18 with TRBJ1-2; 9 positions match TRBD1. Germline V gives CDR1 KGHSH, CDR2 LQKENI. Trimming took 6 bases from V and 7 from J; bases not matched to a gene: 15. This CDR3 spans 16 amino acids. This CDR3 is CASSPESNRGQGGYTF. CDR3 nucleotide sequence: TGTGCCAGCTCCCCCGAGAGCAACAGGGGGCAGGGTGGCTACACCTTC.